A single sample is the source of the 32 T cell receptor beta chains below, sequenced in a study of breast tumors, draining lymph nodes, adjacent tissues. TCRdb analysed the multiplex PCR reads with MiXCR anew, one entry per CDR3 protein. The sample carries 100,000 or so distinct CDR3 sequences, approximately 22% recorded once. Samples came from axillary lymph nodes draining the breast cancer. Sequenced sample: axillary lymph node tissue. The receptors were gathered from a female donor with breast cancer. Some clones in this sample may be carry-over from other donors' samples.

This clonotype was recorded at least ten times. The rearrangement links TRBV29-1 to TRBJ2-1, with D unresolved. Trimming pared 1 base from V and 12 bases from J, leaving 19 bases between. This CDR3 has 14 amino acids. Germline V gene sequence: CDR1 SQVTM, CDR2 ANQGSEA. The CDR3, as DNA: TGCAGCGTTGAAGCTCTGCCGGCCCAATCTGGGCAGTTCTTC. It codes for CSVEALPAQSGQFF.

The CDR3 protein is CSARDGDPGANEQYF. For the CDR3, the DNA is TGCAGTGCTAGAGATGGAGATCCAGGGGCCAACGAGCAGTACTTC. This rearrangement joins TRBV20-1 to TRBJ2-7, with D possibly TRBD1 on 6 matching bases. The V end was cut by 0 bases, the J end by 5 bases, with 17 bases between. Germline V CDR1 and CDR2: DFQATT, SNEGSKA (reference sequence). The CDR3 extends over 15 amino acids.

This clonotype was picked up a small number of times. The chain uses TRBV3-1 and TRBJ1-3, with unresolved D. The CDR3 contains 15 residues. Germline loops: CDR1 LGHDT, CDR2 YNNKEL (reference sequence). With 4 bases removed from V and 0 bases from J, the gap between germline ends came to 10 bases. The CDR3 bases are TGTGCCAGCAGCCGATACACTAGCTCTGGAAACACCATATATTTT. Protein sequence: CASSRYTSSGNTIYF.

This clonotype was found a few times. The chain uses TRBV4-1 and TRBJ2-4, with D unclear. In germline, CDR1 is MGHRA, CDR2 YSYEKL. Trimming stripped 4 bases from V and 0 bases from J, with 10 bases between. The CDR3 has 15 amino acids. CDR3 in amino acids: CASSLLGLAKNIQYF. The CDR3, as DNA: TGCGCCAGCAGCCTCCTGGGTCTAGCCAAAAACATTCAGTACTTC.

This clonotype was seen many times. This sequence joins TRBV20-1 and TRBJ2-3; TRBD2 aligns across 7 bases. The CDR3 consists of 15 residues. The germline gives CDR1 DFQATT, CDR2 SNEGSKA (reference sequence). With V trimmed by 2 bases and J by 0 bases, 5 bases remained unmatched. CDR3 bases: TGCAGTGCTAGAAGCGGGACTGCTAGCACAGATACGCAGTATTTT. It codes for CSARSGTASTDTQYF.

This clonotype was detected a few times. A much larger clone differs by one base, so this may be a read error. The conserved final phenylalanine or tryptophan is absent from the CDR3, which likely points to a read error. The chain carries TRBV7-7 and TRBJ1-2; D remains unclear. The CDR3 is made up of 15 amino acids. Germline CDR1 SSHAT, CDR2 FNYEAQ (reference sequence). V gave up 5 bases and J gave up 2 bases, with 15 bases separating them. CDR3 sequence (DNA): TGTGCCAGCAGCCCCCCATTATTAGAAAACTATGGCTACACCCTC. This translates into CASSPPLLENYGYTL.

The sample holds many counts of this clonotype. J is TRBJ1-5 and V is TRBV7-2; tentatively, D is TRBD1 (6 bases). Germline assignment: CDR1 SGHTA and CDR2 FQGNSA. V lost 1 base, J lost 4 bases, and 14 bases lay in between. This CDR3 region has 16 residues. The CDR3 nucleotides read TGTGCCAGCAGCTTAGGGGGAGCAGGGGTTAATCAGCCCCAGCATTTT. This codes for CASSLGGAGVNQPQHF.

This clonotype was seen more than once but under ten times. Relative to the germline gene, one junction end is altered; a read error may explain this. CDR3: CAWSLGQGGNEQSF. The CDR3 DNA reads as TGTGCCTGGAGCCTCGGACAGGGCGGCAATGAGCAGTCCTTC. This chain links TRBV30 with TRBJ2-1, with TRBD1 matching 8 bases. From germline, CDR1 is GTSNPN and CDR2 SVGIG (reference sequence). This CDR3 is built from 14 residues. Using reference TRBV30 and TRBJ2-1 for the parts outside the CDR3, the full variable domain is SQTIHQWPATLVQPVGSPLSLECTVEGTSNPNLYWYRQAAGRGLQLLFYSVGIGQISSEVPQNLSASRPQDRQFILSSKKLLLSDSGFYLCAWSLGQGGNEQSFGPGTRLTVL.

Of note for this clonotype: The junction differs from germline at one of its ends, possibly a read error. The chain combines TRBV12-3 or TRBV12-4 with TRBJ2-5; 7 bases line up with TRBD1. CDR3 size: 13 residues. The CDR3 sequence: CASRADRVEAQYF. In DNA form, the CDR3 reads TGTGCCAGCAGAGCCGACAGGGTAGAGGCCCAGTACTTC.

V and J are TRBV5-4 and TRBJ2-1, with 8 bases matching TRBD1. The CDR3 length is 14 residues. Germline-derived CDR1 and CDR2 are SGHNT and YYREEE (reference sequence). With V trimmed by 4 bases and J by 7 bases, 7 bases remained unmatched. In DNA form, the CDR3 reads TGTGCCAGCAGCCGTGGACAGGGAGGAAATGAGCAGTTCTTC. Its translation: CASSRGQGGNEQFF.

Regarding this clonotype: A much more abundant neighbour one base away suggests this may be a read error. The CDR3 nucleotides are TGTGCCAGCAGGGGGGCGGTATCGGGAAACACCATATATTTT. This encodes CASRGAVSGNTIYF. The rearrangement uses TRBV7-9 and TRBJ1-3; D is possibly TRBD1 (6 bases). Germline V CDR1 and CDR2: SEHNR, FQNEAQ (reference sequence). This CDR3 is built from 14 residues. Trimming removed 6 bases from V and 4 bases from J, with 13 bases in between.

The table lists this clonotype with many counts. This chain connects TRBV27 to TRBJ1-6, with no clear D. The CDR3 has 15 residues. Per germline, CDR1 MNHEY and CDR2 SMNVEV (reference sequence). Trimming left V 3 bases short and J 7 bases short, with 13 bases between. CDR3 sequence: CASSFYLRENSPLHF. Here the CDR3 DNA reads TGTGCCAGCAGTTTCTATTTACGGGAAAATTCACCCCTCCACTTT.

As concerns this clonotype: A clone one base away is much larger, so this may be a read error. The CDR3 end shows no conserved phenylalanine or tryptophan, and so a read error is likely. V usage is TRBV5-1 and J usage is TRBJ2-3; D remains ambiguous. Germline V gives CDR1 SGHRS, CDR2 YFSETQ. The CDR3 is made up of 14 amino acids. Trimming removed 2 bases at V and 4 bases at J, with 11 bases between. The CDR3 DNA is TGCGCCAGCAGCTTATTAGATTCAGCAGATACGCAGTATCTT. Amino acids: CASSLLDSADTQYL.

This clonotype showed up many times. In DNA form, the CDR3 reads TGCGCCAGCAGTGAAGGTAGCGGGGGTTCCCAAGAGACCCAGTACTTC. Encoded protein: CASSEGSGGSQETQYF. This chain connects TRBV10-1 to TRBJ2-5; 9 bases are shared with TRBD2. The germline V gene encodes CDR1 WNHNN and CDR2 SYGVQD (reference sequence). V lost 3 bases and J lost 1; bases outside the gene matches: 6. This CDR3 spans 16 amino acids.

This clonotype was observed at least ten times. The J gene is TRBJ2-3, the V gene TRBV3-1; no clear D gene. Germline V CDR1 and CDR2: LGHDT, YNNKEL (reference sequence). The CDR3 spans 12 residues. V was cut by 6 bases and J by 4 bases, with 8 bases left in between. CDR3 residues: CASSRTPDTQYF. The CDR3 DNA is TGTGCCAGCAGTCGAACTCCAGATACGCAGTATTTT.

This clonotype was detected ten times or more. V usage is TRBV3-1 and J usage is TRBJ2-1; D is unclear. Germline V gene data show CDR1 as LGHDT and CDR2 as YNNKEL (reference sequence). Trimming pared 0 bases from V and 6 bases from J, leaving 9 bases between. The CDR3 extends over 14 amino acids. In nucleotides, the CDR3 is TGTGCCAGCAGCCAAGATTGGGCCACCAATGAGCAGTTCTTC. Protein product: CASSQDWATNEQFF.

To note about this clonotype: A much larger clonotype is one base distant, so this may be a read error. The chain is built from TRBV11-2 and TRBJ1-3; 7 bases are a match to TRBD1. The CDR3 is made up of 16 amino acids. J lost 4 bases, V lost 3 bases, and 9 bases had no gene match. Germline assignment: CDR1 SGHAT and CDR2 FQNNGV. The CDR3 region is CASSFGQVGRGNTIYF. The CDR3 nucleotides are TGTGCCAGCAGCTTCGGACAGGTCGGGAGAGGAAACACCATATATTTT.

This chain joins TRBV24-1 and TRBJ2-1; 11 bases align to TRBD2. The CDR3 loop spans 20 amino acids. The V and J ends lost 9 bases and 0 bases, in that order; junction bases with no gene match: 18. Germline CDR1 reads KGHDR; CDR2 reads SFDVKD. CDR3 bases: TGTGCCACCGCCCACCGACTAGCGGGATCCATTAAAAGCTCCTACAATGAGCAGTTCTTC. Translation gives CATAHRLAGSIKSSYNEQFF.

This clonotype showed up many times. The chain uses TRBV6-2 or TRBV6-3 and TRBJ2-7; tentatively, D is TRBD1 (5 bases). CDR3 length: 17 amino acids. CDR1 and CDR2 from the germline V gene are MNHEY and SVGEGT. Between the trimmed V and J ends, which lost 0 bases and 4 bases, there was a span of 19 bases. The CDR3 bases are TGTGCCAGCAGTTACTCGAGTGGGTGGGGCTCTGATTACGAGCAGTACTTC. This sequence encodes CASSYSSGWGSDYEQYF.

This clonotype was recorded many times. The gene calls are TRBV10-2 and TRBJ2-7; D gene unclear. V shed 8 bases and J shed 2 bases, with 10 bases lying between them. The CDR3 length is 12 residues. CDR1 is WSHSY and CDR2 is SAAADI in the germline V gene. CDR3 amino acids: CASRRVTYEQYF. CDR3 in DNA: TGCGCCAGCCGAAGGGTGACCTACGAGCAGTACTTC.

This clonotype was seen only a few times. J is TRBJ1-5 and V is TRBV5-1; D perhaps matches TRBD1 (6 bases). The germline V gene encodes CDR1 SGHRS and CDR2 YFSETQ. This CDR3 spans 14 amino acids. V dropped 1 base and J dropped 4 bases, with 9 bases sitting between them. The CDR3 is CASSLYGQNQPQHF. CDR3 DNA sequence: TGCGCCAGCAGCTTGTACGGACAGAATCAGCCCCAGCATTTT. The full variable domain, its missing parts supplied by reference TRBV5-1 and TRBJ1-5, is KAGVTQTPRYLIKTRGQQVTLSCSPISGHRSVSWYQQTPGQGLQFLFEYFSETQRNKGNFPGRFSGRQFSNSRSEMNVSTLELGDSALYLCASSLYGQNQPQHFGDGTRLSIL.

Ten or more counts support this clonotype. This chain uses TRBV5-6 with TRBJ1-2; maybe TRBD1 (5 bases). Trimming stripped 4 bases from V and 4 bases from J, with 11 bases between. The length of the CDR3 is 13 residues. Germline V CDR1 and CDR2: SGHDT, YYEEEE. CDR3 in DNA: TGTGCCAGCAGCAAAGGGACGGCCTATGGCTACACCTTC. The encoded protein is CASSKGTAYGYTF.

V and J are TRBV5-1 and TRBJ1-2; D remains unclear. Germline V gene sequence: CDR1 SGHRS, CDR2 YFSETQ. The CDR3 spans 15 residues. V was pared by 0 bases and J by 3 bases, with 12 bases between. CDR3 loop: CASSLAPQAHYGYTF. The CDR3 nucleotides read TGCGCCAGCAGCTTGGCCCCGCAGGCCCACTATGGCTACACCTTC.

As regards this clonotype: A read error may produce the germline difference seen at one junction end. The rearrangement uses TRBV15 and TRBJ1-4; D call uncertain. There are 13 residues in the CDR3. The germline V gene encodes CDR1 LNHNV and CDR2 YYDKDF (reference sequence). CDR3 DNA sequence: TGTGCAACCAGCAGAGTCTCGAATGAAAAACTGTCTTTT. This gives the protein CATSRVSNEKLSF.

This clonotype has a single count. Possible read error: a much larger clone is one base away. The chain combines TRBV28 with TRBJ2-1; no clear D gene. CDR1 is MDHEN and CDR2 is SYDVKM in the germline V gene. The CDR3 consists of 12 residues. The CDR3 region is CASSFPRNEQVF. The CDR3 DNA reads TGTGCCAGCAGTTTCCCGAGGAATGAGCAGGTCTTC.

This clonotype was seen at least ten times. The chain combines TRBV6-6 with TRBJ2-7; 7 bases agree with TRBD2. Per the germline V gene, CDR1 is MNHNY and CDR2 is SVGAGI (reference sequence). J lost 4 bases, V lost 2 bases, and 8 bases had no gene match. The CDR3 covers 15 residues. CDR3 coding DNA: TGTGCCAGCAGTTACGCAGAGACTAGCAGTTACGAGCAGTACTTC. This gives the protein CASSYAETSSYEQYF.

Points on this clonotype: The junction departs from the called germline gene at one end, perhaps through a read error. J is TRBJ1-6 and V is TRBV28; D is uncertain. The CDR3 is 12 amino acids. Germline V gene sequence: CDR1 MDHEN, CDR2 SYDVKM. For the CDR3, the DNA is TGCGTCAGCAGTTTAAATGGGTCACCCCTCCACTTT. Translating it yields CVSSLNGSPLHF.

This clonotype occurred many times. The chain is built from TRBV5-8 and TRBJ2-7; no clear D. In germline, CDR1 is SGHTS, CDR2 YDEGEE. The CDR3 is 13 residues long. The V and J ends lost 3 bases and 3 bases respectively, with 10 bases between them. CDR3 residues: CASSSTGGYEQYF. The CDR3 DNA reads as TGTGCCAGCAGCTCAACGGGCGGCTACGAGCAGTACTTC.

The sample holds many counts of this clonotype. The chain carries TRBV2 and TRBJ1-4; the D gene is possibly TRBD1 (6 bases). Germline CDR1 reads SNHLY; CDR2 reads FYNNEI. The V and J ends lost 8 bases and 7 bases respectively, with 17 bases between them. The CDR3 sequence is 14 residues long. For the CDR3, the DNA is TGTGCCAGCGGAAAAACAGGGTGGAGTGAAAAACTGTTTTTT. Its protein product is CASGKTGWSEKLFF.

The table lists this clonotype with many counts. The chain is built from TRBV2 and TRBJ1-4, with D possibly being TRBD1 (6 bases). CDR3 length: 16 amino acids. Deletions cut 0 bases from V and 8 bases from J, with 16 bases between. Per the germline V gene, CDR1 is SNHLY and CDR2 is FYNNEI. CDR3 loop: CASSEAFVAGGEKLFF. For the CDR3, the DNA is TGTGCCAGCAGTGAAGCATTTGTGGCGGGGGGCGAAAAACTGTTTTTT.

This clonotype has a count of ten or more. The chain has TRBV14 and TRBJ2-2; the D gene is possibly TRBD2 (6 bases). The CDR3 runs to 14 residues. Trimming took off 0 bases at V and 5 bases at J, with 7 bases between the two ends. Per the germline V gene, CDR1 is SGHDN and CDR2 is FVKESK. CDR3 DNA sequence: TGTGCCAGCAGCCAAGAGGGGGGAACCGGGGAGCTGTTTTTT. It specifies CASSQEGGTGELFF.

This clonotype was picked up many times. This chain joins TRBV15 and TRBJ2-1; no definite D call. The CDR3 consists of 16 residues. Germline lookup yields CDR1 LNHNV and CDR2 YYDKDF (reference sequence). V gave up 0 bases and J gave up 6 bases, with 15 bases separating them. CDR3 region: CATSRDVRTTANEQFF. The DNA for the CDR3 is TGTGCCACCAGCAGAGATGTACGGACCACAGCCAATGAGCAGTTCTTC.